A selection of T cell receptor beta chains follows, all from one sample in a study of OX40 agonist ivuxolimab in advanced cancers. The method was immunoSEQ multiplex PCR; TCRdb's version includes in-frame clones alone and lacks a portion of them. Of 35,000 to 40,000 clones in the sample, approximately 78% were seen once. Material: CD4+ or CD8+ T cells sorted from blood, obtained in a trial of the OX40 agonist ivuxolimab. The receptors derive from an adult with an advanced solid tumor such as melanoma, head and neck, liver or kidney cancer. Both conserved end residues are part of each CDR3. A D gene is named only where the DNA matches it firmly. The listing skips clone size in some rows; elsewhere it reads once, few, many or a size class.

CASSRVGRNTEAFF | TGTGCCAGCAGCCGGGTGGGGCGGAACACTGAAGCTTTCTTT | NA | NA | TRBJ1-1 | TRBV7-9
CASSQRTGGYEQYF | TGCGCCAGCAGCCAAAGGACAGGGGGCTACGAGCAGTACTTC | NA | TRBD1 | TRBJ2-7 | TRBV4-1
CASSYGSIQYF | TGTGCCAGCAGTTATGGGAGCATTCAGTACTTC | NA | NA | TRBJ2-4 | TRBV14
CSVAGGFGLTGLETQYF | TGCAGCGTAGCAGGGGGGTTTGGTCTAACGGGGTTAGAGACCCAGTACTTC | NA | NA | TRBJ2-5 | TRBV29-1
CASSLASGDHSPLHF | TGTGCCAGCAGCTTAGCGTCAGGAGACCATTCACCCCTCCACTTT | NA | NA | TRBJ1-6 | TRBV7-8
CASMADSSYEQYF | TGTGCCAGTATGGCAGACAGCTCCTACGAGCAGTACTTC | NA | NA | TRBJ2-7 | TRBV19
CASSGGSGEAQYF | TGTGCCAGCAGCGGGGGTAGCGGGGAGGCCCAGTACTTC | NA | TRBD2 | TRBJ2-5 | TRBV7-8
CSVGGLGLASPGEQYF | TGCAGCGTTGGGGGCCTGGGACTAGCGTCCCCCGGGGAGCAGTACTTC | NA | TRBD2 | TRBJ2-7 | TRBV29-1
CASSSLAGESYEQYF | TGCGCCAGCAGCTCACTAGCGGGGGAGTCCTACGAGCAGTACTTC | NA | TRBD2 | TRBJ2-7 | TRBV5-1
CASSPGQGAPYGYTF | TGTGCCAGCTCACCGGGACAGGGGGCCCCCTATGGCTACACCTTC | NA | TRBD1 | TRBJ1-2 | TRBV18
CASRVRDRRYF | TGTGCCAGCAGGGTTCGGGACAGGAGGTACTTC | NA | TRBD1 | TRBJ2-7 | TRBV2
CASARWETGANVLTF | TGTGCCAGTGCTCGATGGGAGACTGGGGCCAACGTCCTGACTTTC | once | NA | TRBJ2-6 | TRBV19
CASSLGGGARGSADTQYF | TGTGCCAGCAGCTTAGGGGGCGGGGCCAGGGGGTCTGCAGATACGCAGTATTTT | NA | NA | TRBJ2-3 | TRBV7-2
CASTEGGNTEAFF | TGTGCCAGCACGGAGGGGGGGAACACTGAAGCTTTCTTT | NA | NA | TRBJ1-1 | TRBV28
CAWAATGFYGYTF | TGTGCCTGGGCCGCAACGGGTTTCTATGGCTACACCTTC | NA | NA | TRBJ1-2 | TRBV30
CASVGTLNTEAFF | TGTGCCTCCGTCGGGACACTGAACACTGAAGCTTTCTTT | once | NA | TRBJ1-1 | TRBV10-3
CASSQVQETQYF | TGTGCCAGCAGCCAAGTACAAGAGACCCAGTACTTC | NA | NA | TRBJ2-5 | TRBV14
CASSRALGGDTQYF | TGCGCCAGCAGCCGAGCCCTGGGAGGGGATACGCAGTATTTT | NA | TRBD2 | TRBJ2-3 | TRBV4-1
CASSLIARNEQFF | TGTGCCAGCAGCTTGATAGCAAGAAATGAGCAGTTCTTC | NA | NA | TRBJ2-1 | TRBV5-4
CASSSDRGRTEAFF | TGTGCCAGCAGTTCGGACAGGGGGCGGACTGAAGCTTTCTTT | few | TRBD1 | TRBJ1-1 | TRBV13
CASSLGTTAQETQYF | TGCGCCAGCAGCTTGGGAACGACAGCTCAAGAGACCCAGTACTTC | NA | NA | TRBJ2-5 | TRBV5-1
CSARRSETQYF | TGCAGTGCTAGACGAAGTGAGACCCAGTACTTC | once | NA | TRBJ2-5 | TRBV20-1
CASSKVGGQGPYEQYF | TGTGCCAGCAGCAAAGTAGGAGGACAGGGTCCCTACGAGCAGTACTTC | NA | NA | TRBJ2-7 | TRBV21-1
CASSNRLAGEETQYF | TGTGCCAGCAGCAACCGACTAGCGGGGGAAGAGACCCAGTACTTC | few | TRBD2 | TRBJ2-5 | TRBV7-8
CASSERGGLLSGTQYF | TGTGCCAGCAGTGAAAGGGGGGGACTACTTTCGGGGACCCAGTACTTC | NA | NA | TRBJ2-5 | TRBV2
CASSDRQGDTGELFF | TGCGCCAGCAGTGATCGACAGGGGGACACCGGGGAGCTGTTTTTT | NA | TRBD1 | TRBJ2-2 | TRBV10-1